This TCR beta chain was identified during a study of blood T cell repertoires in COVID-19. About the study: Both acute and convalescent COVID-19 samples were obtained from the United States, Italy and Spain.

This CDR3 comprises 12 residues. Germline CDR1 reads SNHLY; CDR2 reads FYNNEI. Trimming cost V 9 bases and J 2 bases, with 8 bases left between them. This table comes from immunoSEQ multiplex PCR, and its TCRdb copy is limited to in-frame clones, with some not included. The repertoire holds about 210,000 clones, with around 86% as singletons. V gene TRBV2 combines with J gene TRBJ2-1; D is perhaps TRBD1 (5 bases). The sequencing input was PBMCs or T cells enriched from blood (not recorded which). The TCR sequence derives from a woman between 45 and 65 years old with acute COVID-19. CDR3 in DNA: TGTGCCAGTGTAGGGGCCTACAATGAGCAGTTCTTC. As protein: CASVGAYNEQFF.